These 12 T cell receptor beta chains originate from one sample sequenced in a study of siplizumab effects on memory and regulatory T cells. Here immunoSEQ multiplex PCR was the method, and the copy in TCRdb shows in-frame clones only, minus some. The table records about 52,000 clones, about 97% of them present only once. Sequenced material: naive CD4+ T cells sorted from blood. Receptors originate from a human donor in good health.

This chain connects TRBV7-9 to TRBJ2-1; no clear D. This CDR3 region has 11 residues. The V and J ends lost 1 base and 13 bases respectively, with 8 bases between them. Looked up from germline, CDR1 is SEHNR and CDR2 is FQNEAQ (reference sequence). CDR3: CASSLEGKQFF. The CDR3 DNA is TGTGCCAGCAGCTTAGAAGGGAAACAGTTCTTC.

The chain couples TRBV7-8 to TRBJ2-7, with 8 bases matching TRBD1. The CDR3 is made up of 15 amino acids. Germline CDR1 reads SGHVS; CDR2 reads FQNEAQ. V shed 1 base and J 0 bases; nucleotides not matched to a gene: 2. CDR3 DNA sequence: TGTGCCAGCAGCTTAGGGACAGGGTCCTCCTACGAGCAGTACTTC. Protein product: CASSLGTGSSYEQYF.

The chain uses TRBV7-2 and TRBJ1-6; 7 bases map to TRBD1. CDR3 size: 15 residues. Trimming at V came to 2 bases and at J to 7 bases, leaving 5 bases not matched to a gene. CDR1 and CDR2 (germline): SGHTA, FQGNSA. This CDR3 is CASSLQPGQNSPLHF. Here the CDR3 DNA reads TGTGCCAGCAGCTTACAGCCGGGACAGAATTCACCCCTCCACTTT.

The chain recombines TRBV10-3 with TRBJ2-5; weak D call: TRBD2 (6 bases). Trimming removed 6 bases at V and 4 bases at J, with 12 bases between. The CDR3 contains 13 residues. The germline gives CDR1 ENHRY, CDR2 SYGVKD. As DNA, the CDR3 is TGTGCCATCAGGGACTACTCGGGAGAGACCCAGTACTTC. As protein: CAIRDYSGETQYF.

This rearrangement joins TRBV5-4 to TRBJ2-1; 9 bases are a match to TRBD2. The CDR3 is made up of 15 amino acids. In germline, CDR1 is SGHNT, CDR2 YYREEE (reference sequence). The ends lost 0 bases at V and 9 bases at J; junction bases unmatched: 7. The CDR3 is CASSLGGGRAGEQFF. Written as DNA, the CDR3 is TGTGCCAGCAGCTTGGGTGGCGGGAGGGCCGGTGAGCAGTTCTTC.

The chain recombines TRBV5-5 with TRBJ1-1; 7 nucleotides align to TRBD1. Germline CDR1 and CDR2: SGHKS and YYEKEE (reference sequence). The ends lost 0 bases at V and 0 bases at J; junction bases unmatched: 5. The CDR3 runs 16 residues. The CDR3 sequence: CASSLVGGGVNTEAFF. The CDR3 DNA follows: TGTGCCAGCAGCTTGGTAGGAGGGGGCGTGAACACTGAAGCTTTCTTT.

The rearrangement joins TRBV11-3 to TRBJ2-4; TRBD1 or TRBD2 may be the D gene (6 bases each). Trimming took 4 bases from V and 6 from J, leaving 16 bases between them. Germline assignment: CDR1 SGHNT and CDR2 YENEEA. The CDR3 totals 15 residues. CDR3 bases: TGTGCCAGCAGCTCTGGGACGGGGGCTGGAAACATTCAGTACTTC. This translates into CASSSGTGAGNIQYF.

The chain carries TRBV10-2 and TRBJ1-4; D is ambiguous. The CDR3 is 14 residues long. V lost 5 bases to trimming and J lost 6 bases, with 13 bases between them. Germline lookup yields CDR1 WSHSY and CDR2 SAAADI. The CDR3 bases are TGCGCCAGCAGTCGAACAGTGTGGGATGAAAAACTGTTTTTT. This codes for CASSRTVWDEKLFF.

The gene calls are TRBV10-3 and TRBJ1-1; the D is unclear. CDR1 is ENHRY, CDR2 SYGVKD, per germline. Trimming pared 6 bases from V and 6 bases from J, leaving 11 bases between. CDR3 length: 12 residues. Here the CDR3 DNA reads TGTGCCATCAGCCCCGGGCAGCCTGAAGCTTTCTTT. It encodes CAISPGQPEAFF.

The chain joins TRBV7-9 to TRBJ1-2; weak D call: TRBD1 (5 bases). Germline values: CDR1 SEHNR, CDR2 FQNEAQ (reference sequence). The CDR3 runs 15 residues. Trimming took 6 bases from V and 4 from J, leaving 18 bases between them. The CDR3 DNA follows: TGTGCCAGCAGGCCCCCGCCGGGACGGCCCTATGGCTACACCTTC. Its protein is CASRPPPGRPYGYTF.

V is TRBV27 and J is TRBJ2-7, with D unclear. The CDR3 covers 15 residues. The V gene lost 2 bases and the J gene lost 5 bases, with 16 bases spanning the gap. CDR1 and CDR2 from the germline V gene are MNHEY and SMNVEV (reference sequence). The CDR3 reads CASSLAGFRSHEQYF. CDR3 nucleotide sequence: TGTGCCAGCAGTTTAGCCGGGTTCCGGAGCCACGAGCAGTACTTC.

V usage is TRBV30 and J usage is TRBJ2-2; TRBD2 matches 11 bases. Germline V gene lookup returns CDR1 GTSNPN and CDR2 SVGIG (reference sequence). The V and J ends lost 3 bases and 5 bases, in that order; junction bases with no gene match: 2. The CDR3 extends over 14 amino acids. In DNA form, the CDR3 reads TGTGCCTGGAGGGGACTAGCGGATACCGGGGAGCTGTTTTTT. Amino acid sequence: CAWRGLADTGELFF. Looking up the rest from reference TRBV30 and TRBJ2-2 gives the full variable domain: SQTIHQWPATLVQPVGSPLSLECTVEGTSNPNLYWYRQAAGRGLQLLFYSVGIGQISSEVPQNLSASRPQDRQFILSSKKLLLSDSGFYLCAWRGLADTGELFFGEGSRLTVL.